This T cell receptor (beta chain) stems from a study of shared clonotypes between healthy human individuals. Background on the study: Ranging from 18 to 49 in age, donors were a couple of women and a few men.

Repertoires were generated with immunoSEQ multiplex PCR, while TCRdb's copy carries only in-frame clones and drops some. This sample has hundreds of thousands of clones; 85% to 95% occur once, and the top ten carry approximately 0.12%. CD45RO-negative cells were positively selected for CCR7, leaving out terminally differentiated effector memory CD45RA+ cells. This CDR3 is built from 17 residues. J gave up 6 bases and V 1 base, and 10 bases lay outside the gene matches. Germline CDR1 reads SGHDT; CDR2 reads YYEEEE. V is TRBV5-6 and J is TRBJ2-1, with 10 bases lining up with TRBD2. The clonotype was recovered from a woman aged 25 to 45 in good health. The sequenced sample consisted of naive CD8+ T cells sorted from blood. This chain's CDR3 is CASSLSLVGTSANEQFF. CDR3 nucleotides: TGTGCCAGCAGCTTGAGCTTGGTAGGGACTAGCGCCAATGAGCAGTTCTTC.